This T cell receptor beta chain appears in the sequencing data of a study of blood T cell repertoires in COVID-19. Study-wide context: COVID-19 samples from acute and convalescent phases originated in the United States, Italy and Spain. In each case, the material was cDNA or gDNA derived from T cells, B-cell-depleted T cells, or PBMCs.

Comments on this clone: The sample carries other DNA sequences with the same CDR3.

In the original workflow: Amplification of reference gene primers was used by the study to estimate nucleated cell counts. Libraries were prepared by immunoSEQ multiplex PCR; TCRdb keeps only in-frame clonotypes and omits some of them. V, J and clone size were drawn from that table, and D and trimming were deduced from the DNA. The sample carries under 100,000 clones, roughly 92% recorded once. CDR3 size: 16 residues. Germline loops: CDR1 SNHLY, CDR2 FYNNEI. Trimming stripped 6 bases from V and 7 bases from J, with 22 bases between. The sequence was obtained from a woman aged 60-75 years with active COVID-19. Sequencing was performed on peripheral blood. The rearrangement uses TRBV2 and TRBJ1-5, with D perhaps TRBD1 (6 bases). CDR3 loop: CASRLQMGGAGQPQHF. DNA of the CDR3: TGTGCCAGCAGACTGCAAATGGGGGGGGCCGGGCAGCCCCAGCATTTT.